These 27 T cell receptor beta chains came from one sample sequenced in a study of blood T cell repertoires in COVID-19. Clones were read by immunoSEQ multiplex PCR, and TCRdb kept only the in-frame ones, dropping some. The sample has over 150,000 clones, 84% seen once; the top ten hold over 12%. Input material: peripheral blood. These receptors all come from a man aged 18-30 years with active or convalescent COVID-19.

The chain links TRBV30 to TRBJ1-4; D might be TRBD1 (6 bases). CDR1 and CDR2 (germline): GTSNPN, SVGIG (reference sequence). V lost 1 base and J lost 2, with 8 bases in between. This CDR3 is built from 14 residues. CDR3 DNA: TGTGCCTGGAGTGAGGGGGTCACTAATGAAAAACTGTTTTTT. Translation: CAWSEGVTNEKLFF.

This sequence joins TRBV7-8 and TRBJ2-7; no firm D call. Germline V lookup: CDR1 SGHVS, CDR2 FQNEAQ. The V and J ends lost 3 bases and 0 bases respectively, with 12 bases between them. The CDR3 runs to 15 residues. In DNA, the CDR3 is TGTGCCAGCAGCTTCCGACATTTTGACTCCTACGAGCAGTACTTC. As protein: CASSFRHFDSYEQYF.

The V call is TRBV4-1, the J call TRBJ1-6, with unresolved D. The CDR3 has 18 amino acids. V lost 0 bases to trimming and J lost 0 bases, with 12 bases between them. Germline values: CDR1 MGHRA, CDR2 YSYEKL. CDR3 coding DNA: TGCGCCAGCAGCCAAGAGGGTGGGAGGTACTCCTATAATTCACCCCTCCACTTT. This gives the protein CASSQEGGRYSYNSPLHF.

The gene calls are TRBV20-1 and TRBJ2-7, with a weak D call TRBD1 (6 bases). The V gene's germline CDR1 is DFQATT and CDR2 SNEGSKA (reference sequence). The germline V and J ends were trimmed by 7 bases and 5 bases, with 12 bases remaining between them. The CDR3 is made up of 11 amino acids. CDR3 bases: TGCAGTGTCGGACAGTTCGACGAGCAGTACTTC. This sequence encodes CSVGQFDEQYF.

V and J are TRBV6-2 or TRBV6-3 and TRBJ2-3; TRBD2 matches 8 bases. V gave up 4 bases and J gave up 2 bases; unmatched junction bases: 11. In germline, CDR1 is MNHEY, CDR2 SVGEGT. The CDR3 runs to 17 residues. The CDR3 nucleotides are TGTGCCAGCAGTTCAACCGGACTAGCAATGCCCACAGATACGCAGTATTTT. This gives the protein CASSSTGLAMPTDTQYF.

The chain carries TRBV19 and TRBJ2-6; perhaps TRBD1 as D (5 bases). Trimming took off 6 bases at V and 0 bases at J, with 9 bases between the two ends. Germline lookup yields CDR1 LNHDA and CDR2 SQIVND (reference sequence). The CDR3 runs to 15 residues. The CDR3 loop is CASSPQGSGANVLTF. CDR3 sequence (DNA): TGTGCCAGTAGCCCTCAGGGCTCTGGGGCCAACGTCCTGACTTTC.

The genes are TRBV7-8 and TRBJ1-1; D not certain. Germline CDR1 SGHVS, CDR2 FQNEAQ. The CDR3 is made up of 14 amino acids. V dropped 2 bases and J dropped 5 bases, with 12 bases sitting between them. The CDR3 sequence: CASSLNRRETEAFF. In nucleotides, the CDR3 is TGTGCCAGCAGCTTAAATCGGAGGGAAACTGAAGCTTTCTTT.

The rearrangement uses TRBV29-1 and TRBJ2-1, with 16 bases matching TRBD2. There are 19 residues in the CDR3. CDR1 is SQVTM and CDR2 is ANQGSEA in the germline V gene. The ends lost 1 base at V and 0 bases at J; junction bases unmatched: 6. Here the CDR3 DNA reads TGCAGCGTTGAAGCAGCCGGGACTAGCGGGAGGGGCTCCTACAATGAGCAGTTCTTC. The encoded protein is CSVEAAGTSGRGSYNEQFF.

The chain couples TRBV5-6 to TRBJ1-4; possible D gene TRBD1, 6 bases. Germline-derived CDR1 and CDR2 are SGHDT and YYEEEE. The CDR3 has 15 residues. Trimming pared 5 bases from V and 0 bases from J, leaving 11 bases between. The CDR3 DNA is TGTGCCAGCAGGCGACAGGCCACAACTAATGAAAAACTGTTTTTT. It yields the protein CASRRQATTNEKLFF.

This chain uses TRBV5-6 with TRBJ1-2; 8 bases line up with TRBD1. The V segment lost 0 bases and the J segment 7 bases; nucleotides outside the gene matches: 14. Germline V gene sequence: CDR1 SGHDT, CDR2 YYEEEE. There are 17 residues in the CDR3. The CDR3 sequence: CASSLVQGALEVGGYTF. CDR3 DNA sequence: TGTGCCAGCAGCTTGGTCCAGGGGGCTCTTGAAGTCGGTGGCTACACCTTC. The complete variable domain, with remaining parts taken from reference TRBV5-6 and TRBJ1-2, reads DAGVTQSPTHLIKTRGQQVTLRCSPKSGHDTVSWYQQALGQGPQFIFQYYEEEERQRGNFPDRFSGHQFPNYSSELNVNALLLGDSALYLCASSLVQGALEVGGYTFGSGTRLTVV.

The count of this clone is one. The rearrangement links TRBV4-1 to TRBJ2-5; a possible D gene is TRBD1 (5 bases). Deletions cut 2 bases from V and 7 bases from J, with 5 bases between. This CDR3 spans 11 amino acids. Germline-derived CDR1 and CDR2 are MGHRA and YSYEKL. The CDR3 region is CASSQRGTQYF. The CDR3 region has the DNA TGCGCCAGCAGCCAAAGGGGGACCCAGTACTTC.

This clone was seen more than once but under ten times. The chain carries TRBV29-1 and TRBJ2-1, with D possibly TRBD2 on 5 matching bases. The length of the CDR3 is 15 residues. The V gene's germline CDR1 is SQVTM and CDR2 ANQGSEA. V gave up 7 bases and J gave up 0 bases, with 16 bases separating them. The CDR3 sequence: CSALGLSRSYNEQFF. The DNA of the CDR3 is TGCAGCGCACTCGGACTTTCCCGCTCCTACAATGAGCAGTTCTTC.

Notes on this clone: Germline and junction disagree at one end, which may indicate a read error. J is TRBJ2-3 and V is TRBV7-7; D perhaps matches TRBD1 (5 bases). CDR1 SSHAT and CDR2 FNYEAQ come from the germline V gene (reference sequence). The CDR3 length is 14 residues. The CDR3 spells CASSLKGNTDTQYF. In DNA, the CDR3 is TGTGCTAGCAGCTTAAAGGGGAACACAGATACGCAGTATTTT.

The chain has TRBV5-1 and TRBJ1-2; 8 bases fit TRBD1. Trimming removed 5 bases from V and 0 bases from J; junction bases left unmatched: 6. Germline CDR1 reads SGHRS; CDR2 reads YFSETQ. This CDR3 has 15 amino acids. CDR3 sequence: CASSPSTGANYGYTF. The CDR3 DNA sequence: TGCGCCAGCAGTCCCTCGACAGGGGCTAACTATGGCTACACCTTC.

The CDR3 nucleotides read TGTGCCAGCAGTGAAGGGACTAGCGCAATCTACAATGAGCAGTTCTTC. This encodes CASSEGTSAIYNEQFF. The chain is built from TRBV25-1 and TRBJ2-1; 10 positions match TRBD2. The junction had 4 bases not matched to a gene; V was cut back by 2 bases and J by 3 bases. Germline V CDR1 and CDR2: MGHDK, SYGVNS. There are 16 residues in the CDR3.

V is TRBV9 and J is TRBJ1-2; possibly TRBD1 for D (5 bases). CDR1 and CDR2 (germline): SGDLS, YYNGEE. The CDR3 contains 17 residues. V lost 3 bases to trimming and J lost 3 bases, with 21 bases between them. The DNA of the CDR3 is TGTGCCAGCAGCGCCCTAGGGGAACCGACAAAATACTATGGCTACACCTTC. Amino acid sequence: CASSALGEPTKYYGYTF.

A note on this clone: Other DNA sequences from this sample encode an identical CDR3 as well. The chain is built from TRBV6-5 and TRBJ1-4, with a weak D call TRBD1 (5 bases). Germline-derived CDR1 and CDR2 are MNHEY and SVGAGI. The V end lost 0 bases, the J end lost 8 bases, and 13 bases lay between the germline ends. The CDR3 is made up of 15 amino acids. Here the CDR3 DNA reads TGTGCCAGCAGTTACTCTTCGGGGGTTGGCGAAAAACTGTTTTTT. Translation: CASSYSSGVGEKLFF.

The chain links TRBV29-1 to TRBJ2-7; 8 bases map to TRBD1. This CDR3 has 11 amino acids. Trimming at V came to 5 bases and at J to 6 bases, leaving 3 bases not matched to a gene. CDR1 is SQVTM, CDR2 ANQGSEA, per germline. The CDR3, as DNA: TGCAGCGTTCGCACAGGGGGCGAGCAGTACTTC. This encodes CSVRTGGEQYF.

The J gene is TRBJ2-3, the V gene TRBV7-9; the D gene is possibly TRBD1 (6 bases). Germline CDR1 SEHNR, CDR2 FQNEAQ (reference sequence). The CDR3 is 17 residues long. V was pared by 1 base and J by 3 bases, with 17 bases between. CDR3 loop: CASSLGQVRLGTDTQYF. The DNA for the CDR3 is TGTGCCAGCAGCTTAGGACAGGTCCGGCTGGGAACAGATACGCAGTATTTT.

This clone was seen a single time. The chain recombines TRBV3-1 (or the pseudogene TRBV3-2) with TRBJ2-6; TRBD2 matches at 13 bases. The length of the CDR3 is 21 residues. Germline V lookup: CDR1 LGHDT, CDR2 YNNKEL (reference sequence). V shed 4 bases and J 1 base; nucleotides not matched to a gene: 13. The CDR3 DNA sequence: TGTGCCAGCAGCCCTAATTATTTACTAGCGGGAGGGCCTTCTGGGGCCAACGTCCTGACTTTC. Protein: CASSPNYLLAGGPSGANVLTF.

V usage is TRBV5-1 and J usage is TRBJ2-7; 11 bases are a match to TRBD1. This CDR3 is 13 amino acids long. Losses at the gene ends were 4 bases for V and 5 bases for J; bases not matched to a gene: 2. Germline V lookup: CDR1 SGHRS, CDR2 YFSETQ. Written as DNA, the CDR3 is TGCGCCAGCAGCCCGGGACAGGGGGACGAGCAGTACTTC. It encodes CASSPGQGDEQYF.

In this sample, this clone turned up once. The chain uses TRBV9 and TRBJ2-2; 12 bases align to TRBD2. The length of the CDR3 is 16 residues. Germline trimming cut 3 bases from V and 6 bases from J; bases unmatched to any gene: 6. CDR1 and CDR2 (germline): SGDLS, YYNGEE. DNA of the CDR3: TGTGCCAGCAGCGGACGACTAGCGGGAGTGGCCGGGGAGCTGTTTTTT. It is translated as CASSGRLAGVAGELFF.

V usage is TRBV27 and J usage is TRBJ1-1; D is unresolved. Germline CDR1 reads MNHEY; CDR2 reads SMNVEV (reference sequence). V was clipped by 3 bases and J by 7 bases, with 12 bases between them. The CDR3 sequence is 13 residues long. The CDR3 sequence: CASSFRLVGEAFF. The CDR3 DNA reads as TGTGCCAGCAGTTTCAGACTCGTCGGTGAAGCTTTCTTT.

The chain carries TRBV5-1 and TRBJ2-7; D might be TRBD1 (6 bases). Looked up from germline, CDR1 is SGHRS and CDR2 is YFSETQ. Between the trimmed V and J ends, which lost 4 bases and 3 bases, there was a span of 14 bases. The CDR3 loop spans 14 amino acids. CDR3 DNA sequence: TGCGCCAGCAGCCAAGGGGACACCCTCTACGAGCAGTACTTC. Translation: CASSQGDTLYEQYF.

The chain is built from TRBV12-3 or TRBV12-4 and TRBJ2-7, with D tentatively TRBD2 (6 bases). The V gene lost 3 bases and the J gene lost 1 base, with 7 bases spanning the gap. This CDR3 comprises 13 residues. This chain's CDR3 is CASSFGGSYEQYF. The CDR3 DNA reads TGTGCCAGCAGTTTTGGGGGGTCCTACGAGCAGTACTTC.

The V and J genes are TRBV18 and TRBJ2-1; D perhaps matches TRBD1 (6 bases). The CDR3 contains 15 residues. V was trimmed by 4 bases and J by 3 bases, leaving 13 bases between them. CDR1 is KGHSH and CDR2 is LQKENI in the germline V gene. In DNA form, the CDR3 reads TGTGCCAGCTCACGAGCCCGGGACAACTACAATGAGCAGTTCTTC. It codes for CASSRARDNYNEQFF. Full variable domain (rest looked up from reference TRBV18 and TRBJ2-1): NAGVMQNPRHLVRRRGQEARLRCSPMKGHSHVYWYRQLPEEGLKFMVYLQKENIIDESGMPKERFSAEFPKEGPSILRIQQVVRGDSAAYFCASSRARDNYNEQFFGPGTRLTVL.

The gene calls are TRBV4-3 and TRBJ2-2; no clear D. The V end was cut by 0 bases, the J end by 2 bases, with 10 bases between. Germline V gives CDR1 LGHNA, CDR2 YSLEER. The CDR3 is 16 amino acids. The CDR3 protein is CASSQESGLNTGELFF. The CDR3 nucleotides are TGCGCCAGCAGCCAAGAAAGTGGGCTCAACACCGGGGAGCTGTTTTTT.